The 11 T cell receptor beta chains presented below share a single source sample, sequenced in a study of T cell responses to AZD1222 COVID-19 vaccine. Assay: immunoSEQ multiplex PCR; the TCRdb copy retains only in-frame clones and omits some. The sample lists around 120,000 clones; 70% to 90% were seen once. The material sequenced was peripheral blood, taken on day 0 of MenACWY control vaccination. These TCRs come from an adult in good health.

This clone was observed a handful of times. The chain combines TRBV7-9 with TRBJ1-2, with a weak D call TRBD1 (6 bases). Trimming shortened V by 1 base and J by 8 bases, and 14 bases separated the two germline ends. The length of the CDR3 is 14 residues. CDR1 and CDR2 (germline): SEHNR, FQNEAQ (reference sequence). The CDR3 DNA sequence: TGTGCCAGCAGCTTAGTTCCGGGGGCGAGCGGCTACACCTTC. Its translation is CASSLVPGASGYTF.

V is TRBV28 and J is TRBJ1-5; weak D call: TRBD1 (6 bases). Germline V lookup: CDR1 MDHEN, CDR2 SYDVKM. Trimming removed 8 bases from V and 3 bases from J, with 20 bases in between. The CDR3 runs 16 residues. CDR3 residues: CASHFRGGSSNQPQHF. DNA of the CDR3: TGTGCCAGCCACTTCAGGGGAGGATCGTCCAATCAGCCCCAGCATTTT.

This clone has a single count. The chain combines TRBV5-4 with TRBJ2-5; D not resolved. Germline V CDR1 and CDR2: SGHNT, YYREEE (reference sequence). V was clipped by 1 base and J by 2 bases, with 9 bases between them. CDR3 size: 14 residues. CDR3 region: CASSLLTTQETQYF. The CDR3 coding sequence is TGTGCCAGCAGCTTGTTAACAACGCAAGAGACCCAGTACTTC.

CDR3 residues: CASSLALGVARGPQETQYF. The CDR3 coding sequence is TGTGCCAGCAGCTTAGCGCTGGGTGTGGCTAGAGGTCCCCAGGAGACCCAGTACTTC. This chain links TRBV7-8 with TRBJ2-5; D is ambiguous. The CDR3 is 19 amino acids. Looked up from germline, CDR1 is SGHVS and CDR2 is FQNEAQ. Trimming removed 0 bases from V and 5 bases from J, with 25 bases in between. Variable domain in full (rest from reference TRBV7-8 and TRBJ2-5): GAGVSQSPRYKVAKRGQDVALRCDPISGHVSLFWYQQALGQGPEFLTYFQNEAQLDKSGLPSDRFFAERPEGSVSTLKIQRTQQEDSAVYLCASSLALGVARGPQETQYFGPGTRLLVL.

The sample holds a few counts of this clone. This chain uses TRBV6-5 with TRBJ1-2; 7 bases align to TRBD1. Germline-derived CDR1 and CDR2 are MNHEY and SVGAGI. The V and J ends lost 9 bases and 3 bases, in that order; junction bases with no gene match: 13. The CDR3 contains 15 residues. The CDR3 sequence: CASKPQGGGYYGYTF. CDR3 bases: TGTGCCAGTAAACCCCAGGGGGGCGGATACTATGGCTACACCTTC.

This clone was observed a handful of times. This chain's CDR3 is CAWSGQGASPLHF. In DNA, the CDR3 is TGTGCCTGGAGTGGGCAGGGGGCGTCACCCCTCCACTTT. The chain uses TRBV30 and TRBJ1-6; 8 bases line up with TRBD1. The germline CDR1 and CDR2 sequences are GTSNPN and SVGIG (reference sequence). V lost 1 base, J lost 10 bases, and 3 bases stayed unmatched. CDR3 size: 13 residues. The complete variable domain, with remaining parts taken from reference TRBV30 and TRBJ1-6, reads SQTIHQWPATLVQPVGSPLSLECTVEGTSNPNLYWYRQAAGRGLQLLFYSVGIGQISSEVPQNLSASRPQDRQFILSSKKLLLSDSGFYLCAWSGQGASPLHFGNGTRLTVT.

This rearrangement joins TRBV2 to TRBJ1-1, with TRBD1 matching 7 bases. The CDR3 spans 17 residues. The V gene's germline CDR1 is SNHLY and CDR2 FYNNEI. V lost 4 bases and J lost 5; bases outside the gene matches: 16. CDR3: CASSAPQGRGLRTEAFF. The CDR3 DNA reads TGTGCCAGCAGTGCCCCCCAGGGAAGGGGGCTACGAACTGAAGCTTTCTTT. Filled out from reference TRBV2 and TRBJ1-1, the complete variable domain reads EPEVTQTPSHQVTQMGQEVILRCVPISNHLYFYWYRQILGQKVEFLVSFYNNEISEKSEIFDDQFSVERPDGSNFTLKIRSTKLEDSAMYFCASSAPQGRGLRTEAFFGQGTRLTVV.

The chain combines TRBV10-3 with TRBJ1-2; D not certain. CDR3 length equals 15 residues. Germline-derived CDR1 and CDR2 are ENHRY and SYGVKD. Trimming removed 0 bases at V and 0 bases at J, with 8 bases between. The CDR3 DNA is TGTGCCATCAGTGAGTCGGTTGAAGCTAACTATGGCTACACCTTC. It specifies CAISESVEANYGYTF.

The genes are TRBV19 and TRBJ1-2; D is uncertain. V lost 8 bases and J lost 4, with 11 bases in between. The CDR3 length is 12 residues. From germline, CDR1 is LNHDA and CDR2 SQIVND (reference sequence). CDR3 loop: CASVSGRYGYTF. For the CDR3, the DNA is TGTGCCAGTGTTTCAGGTCGCTATGGCTACACCTTC.

The CDR3 DNA reads TGTGCCAGCAGCTCCCATTACAGGGACGGGTACACTGAAGCTTTCTTT. The encoded protein is CASSSHYRDGYTEAFF. V and J are TRBV3-1 (or the pseudogene TRBV3-2) and TRBJ1-1; tentatively, D is TRBD1 (6 bases). V lost 5 bases and J lost 3, with 19 bases in between. This CDR3 region has 16 residues. Germline loops: CDR1 LGHDT, CDR2 YNNKEL (reference sequence).

This clone was detected only once. V usage is TRBV4-3 and J usage is TRBJ1-6; D call uncertain. The CDR3 totals 13 residues. CDR1 LGHNA and CDR2 YSLEER come from the germline V gene. Trimming removed 0 bases at V and 9 bases at J, with 6 bases between. The CDR3 DNA is TGCGCCAGCAGCCAAGATCCGAGTTCACCCCTCCACTTT. Encoded protein: CASSQDPSSPLHF.